This T cell receptor beta chain was retrieved from a study of early T cells in non-severe SARS-CoV-2 infection. Study summary: Sequencing was performed on bulk RNA from unsorted whole blood, leaving chains unpaired.

Each cDNA molecule carried a unique molecular identifier. TCRdb re-analysed the 5' RACE reads in MiXCR, keeping a single row per CDR3 protein. The sample carries some 45,000 distinct CDR3 sequences, around 7.8% recorded once. CDR1 and CDR2 from the germline V gene are SGHTA and FQGNSA. The V end was cut by 2 bases, the J end by 1 base, with 5 bases between. The CDR3 is made up of 13 amino acids. The genes are TRBV7-2 and TRBJ2-5; D remains ambiguous. Material: whole blood. The TCR was taken from an adult who was a healthcare worker with PCR-confirmed SARS-CoV-2 infection or an uninfected control (not recorded which). The CDR3: CASSLPAQETQYF. The CDR3 nucleotides are TGTGCCAGCAGCTTACCGGCCCAAGAGACCCAGTACTTC.